The 22 T cell receptor beta chains below were found in one sample sequenced in a study of T-cell memory formation after mild COVID-19. A single record per CDR3 protein comes from TCRdb applying MiXCR to the 5' RACE reads. Among 350,000 to 500,000 distinct CDR3 sequences listed, approximately 19% were seen once. The sample was PBMCs or a T cell subset sorted from them (not recorded which). These receptors all come from a man aged 18-30 years who had mild COVID-19 (a few samples of this study predate the infection). Cell type and time point are not known.

This clonotype occurred a few times. The chain is built from TRBV29-1 and TRBJ2-7; 9 nucleotides match TRBD1. Germline-derived CDR1 and CDR2 are SQVTM and ANQGSEA. Trimming took 6 bases from V and 7 from J; bases not matched to a gene: 7. The CDR3 length is 12 residues. Here the CDR3 reads CSVIQGAGEQYV. As DNA, the CDR3 is TGCAGCGTCATACAGGGGGCGGGAGAGCAGTACGTC.

V usage is TRBV18 and J usage is TRBJ2-7; possibly TRBD1 for D (7 bases). Germline values: CDR1 KGHSH, CDR2 LQKENI. V lost 2 bases to trimming and J lost 3 bases, with 11 bases between them. This CDR3 region has 14 residues. The CDR3 loop is CASSPGGGGYEQYF. As DNA, the CDR3 is TGTGCCAGCTCACCAGGAGGGGGCGGCTACGAGCAGTACTTC.

This clonotype was observed many times. V usage is TRBV6-1 and J usage is TRBJ2-5; D is possibly TRBD2 (5 bases). CDR3 size: 14 residues. The germline V gene encodes CDR1 MNHNS and CDR2 SASEGT. V shed 1 base and J shed 5 bases, with 11 bases lying between them. CDR3 sequence (DNA): TGTGCCAGCAGTGAAGGGGCGGGCCACGAGACCCAGTACTTC. This sequence encodes CASSEGAGHETQYF.

This clonotype was observed a few times. The chain employs TRBV6-6 and TRBJ2-5, with 8 bases identical to TRBD2. Germline loops: CDR1 MNHNY, CDR2 SVGAGI (reference sequence). The CDR3 totals 13 residues. With 6 bases clipped from V and 3 bases from J, the junction kept 3 bases outside the gene matches. The CDR3, as DNA: TGTGCCAGCAGGGGAGCGGGGGAAGAGACCCAGTACTTC. Translated: CASRGAGEETQYF.

The chain combines TRBV7-2 with TRBJ2-4; tentatively, D is TRBD2 (6 bases). The CDR3 spans 16 residues. Germline V CDR1 and CDR2: SGHTA, FQGNSA. V was cut by 5 bases and J by 6 bases, with 20 bases left in between. This CDR3 is CASSPGVGNRRNIQYF. The CDR3 region has the DNA TGTGCCAGCAGCCCGGGGGTCGGGAATAGGAGAAACATTCAGTACTTC.

In DNA form, the CDR3 reads TGCGCCAGCAGCTTGTTCATCTACGAGGAGACCCAGTACTTC. The encoded protein is CASSLFIYEETQYF. This chain joins TRBV5-1 and TRBJ2-5; D gene ambiguous. Trimming took 1 base from V and 5 from J, leaving 12 bases between them. The CDR3 is 14 residues long. Germline V gives CDR1 SGHRS, CDR2 YFSETQ.

This clonotype was seen only a few times. The V and J genes are TRBV7-6 and TRBJ1-4; no clear D gene. Germline values: CDR1 SGHVS, CDR2 FNYEAQ. With 5 bases removed from V and 11 bases from J, the gap between germline ends came to 12 bases. The CDR3 totals 12 residues. As DNA, the CDR3 is TGTGCCAGCAGCACAACCGGGAGGAAACTGTTTTTT. It codes for CASSTTGRKLFF. Using reference TRBV7-6 and TRBJ1-4 for the parts outside the CDR3, the full variable domain is GAGVSQSPRYKVTKRGQDVALRCDPISGHVSLYWYRQALGQGPEFLTYFNYEAQQDKSGLPNDRFSAERPEGSISTLTIQRTEQRDSAMYRCASSTTGRKLFFGSGTQLSVL.

This clonotype was seen a handful of times. The chain is built from TRBV27 and TRBJ2-5, with D unresolved. Germline V gives CDR1 MNHEY, CDR2 SMNVEV (reference sequence). With 9 bases removed from V and 4 bases from J, the gap between germline ends came to 9 bases. The CDR3 covers 11 residues. The CDR3 loop is CASFNSETQYF. DNA for the CDR3: TGTGCCAGTTTCAATTCAGAGACCCAGTACTTC.

The V and J genes are TRBV5-1 and TRBJ2-5, with D perhaps given as TRBD1 or TRBD2 (6 bases each). The length of the CDR3 is 14 residues. The V and J ends lost 2 bases and 5 bases respectively, with 13 bases between them. Per the germline V gene, CDR1 is SGHRS and CDR2 is YFSETQ. The chain's CDR3 is CASSFRGVGETQYF. The CDR3 bases are TGCGCCAGCAGCTTTAGGGGGGTCGGGGAGACCCAGTACTTC.

In its sample, this clonotype was seen a few times. This CDR3 is CASSQEGGALSGDTQYF. CDR3 coding DNA: TGCGCCAGCAGCCAAGAGGGGGGGGCCTTATCAGGAGATACGCAGTATTTT. The chain combines TRBV4-3 with TRBJ2-3; tentative D call: TRBD2 (7 bases). Trimming took 0 bases from V and 5 from J, leaving 18 bases between them. Germline V gene sequence: CDR1 LGHNA, CDR2 YSLEER. The CDR3 loop spans 17 amino acids.

This rearrangement joins TRBV7-9 to TRBJ1-1; no clear D gene. CDR3 length equals 14 residues. Between the trimmed V and J ends, which lost 8 bases and 5 bases, there was a span of 18 bases. CDR1 is SEHNR, CDR2 FQNEAQ, per germline (reference sequence). The CDR3 region is CASALRAALTEAFF. The CDR3 DNA reads TGTGCCAGCGCCTTGCGGGCAGCTCTGACTGAAGCTTTCTTT. Drawing the rest from reference TRBV7-9 and TRBJ1-1, the complete variable domain is DTGVSQNPRHKITKRGQNVTFRCDPISEHNRLYWYRQTLGQGPEFLTYFQNEAQLEKSRLLSDRFSAERPKGSFSTLEIQRTEQGDSAMYLCASALRAALTEAFFGQGTRLTVV.

DNA of the CDR3: TGTGCCAGTAGTTTGGGGGGGCCACTCTCCGAGACCCAGTACTTC. Protein: CASSLGGPLSETQYF. J is TRBJ2-5 and V is TRBV19; the D gene is possibly TRBD2 (7 bases). The CDR3 spans 15 residues. Germline CDR1 reads LNHDA; CDR2 reads SQIVND (reference sequence). The V end lost 5 bases, the J end lost 5 bases, and 18 bases lay between the germline ends.

The V call is TRBV19, the J call TRBJ1-2, with a possible D match to TRBD1 (6 bases). In germline, CDR1 is LNHDA, CDR2 SQIVND (reference sequence). This CDR3 comprises 15 residues. The V end lost 0 bases, the J end lost 2 bases, and 10 bases lay between the germline ends. The CDR3: CASSIDRDRNYGYTF. The CDR3 DNA sequence: TGTGCCAGTAGTATAGATAGAGACAGGAACTATGGCTACACCTTC. The whole variable domain, filled in from reference TRBV19 and TRBJ1-2, reads DGGITQSPKYLFRKEGQNVTLSCEQNLNHDAMYWYRQDPGQGLRLIYYSQIVNDFQKGDIAEGYSVSREKKESFPLTVTSAQKNPTAFYLCASSIDRDRNYGYTFGSGTRLTVV.

Many counts were recorded for this clonotype. This chain joins TRBV18 and TRBJ2-3; TRBD1 agrees at 8 bases. Germline values: CDR1 KGHSH, CDR2 LQKENI. J lost 6 bases, V lost 5 bases, and 16 bases had no gene match. The CDR3 contains 17 residues. The CDR3 DNA reads as TGTGCCAGCTCATATCCGGAGTTGGGGACAGGAGTCGATACGCAGTATTTT. This translates into CASSYPELGTGVDTQYF.

The V gene is TRBV28, the J gene TRBJ1-3, with 8 bases that match TRBD1. V shed 8 bases and J 0 bases; nucleotides not matched to a gene: 9. This CDR3 has 16 amino acids. Germline CDR1 MDHEN, CDR2 SYDVKM. CDR3 in amino acids: CASGGDRQFSGNTIYF. The CDR3, as DNA: TGTGCCAGCGGTGGGGACAGGCAATTCTCTGGAAACACCATATATTTT.

Only a few counts were recorded for this clonotype. The chain uses TRBV7-9 and TRBJ2-5; D is unresolved. Germline V gene data show CDR1 as SEHNR and CDR2 as FQNEAQ (reference sequence). V gave up 1 base and J gave up 5 bases, with 11 bases separating them. This CDR3 is built from 14 residues. The DNA for the CDR3 is TGTGCCAGCAGCTTAGATGAGTTTACGGAGACCCAGTACTTC. This sequence encodes CASSLDEFTETQYF.

This clonotype was counted only a few times. The chain joins TRBV6-2 or TRBV6-3 to TRBJ1-2; D not certain. The CDR3 is 12 residues long. Trimming pared 4 bases from V and 8 bases from J, leaving 11 bases between. Germline V gene data show CDR1 as MNHEY and CDR2 as SVGEGT. The CDR3 DNA follows: TGTGCCAGCAGTTCCGGGCCTTGGGGCTACACCTTC. This gives the protein CASSSGPWGYTF.

In its sample, this clonotype was seen a few times. The rearrangement joins TRBV7-3 to TRBJ2-7; D is uncertain. The CDR3 spans 13 residues. V gave up 11 bases and J gave up 2 bases, with 16 bases separating them. Germline V CDR1 and CDR2: SGHTA, FQGTGA. CDR3 sequence: CAPPGSVTYEQYF. Written as DNA, the CDR3 is TGTGCCCCCCCCGGGTCGGTTACCTACGAGCAGTACTTC.

Ten or more counts support this clonotype. J is TRBJ1-4 and V is TRBV5-5, with D unresolved. Trimming removed 1 base from V and 8 bases from J, with 9 bases in between. The germline gives CDR1 SGHKS, CDR2 YYEKEE (reference sequence). The CDR3 sequence is 13 residues long. The CDR3 region has the DNA TGTGCCAGCAGCTTGATCGGTCGCGAAAAACTGTTTTTT. Encoded protein: CASSLIGREKLFF.

This clonotype has just a few counts. The rearrangement joins TRBV5-1 to TRBJ2-7; TRBD1 might be the D (6 bases). The length of the CDR3 is 12 residues. The germline V gene encodes CDR1 SGHRS and CDR2 YFSETQ. Trimming pared 2 bases from V and 4 bases from J, leaving 7 bases between. CDR3 loop: CASSFDRYEQYF. The CDR3 DNA reads as TGCGCCAGCAGCTTCGACAGGTACGAGCAGTACTTC. Supplemented by reference TRBV5-1 and TRBJ2-7, the full variable domain reads KAGVTQTPRYLIKTRGQQVTLSCSPISGHRSVSWYQQTPGQGLQFLFEYFSETQRNKGNFPGRFSGRQFSNSRSEMNVSTLELGDSALYLCASSFDRYEQYFGPGTRLTVT.

The chain couples TRBV20-1 to TRBJ2-5; D is possibly TRBD1 or TRBD2 (5 bases each). CDR3 size: 15 residues. The V end lost 0 bases, the J end lost 4 bases, and 15 bases lay between the germline ends. Germline CDR1 DFQATT, CDR2 SNEGSKA (reference sequence). Written as DNA, the CDR3 is TGCAGTGCTAGAGAGGGACGAGGGTGGGGAGAGACCCAGTACTTC. Protein: CSAREGRGWGETQYF.

This clonotype has more than one count but fewer than ten. The chain combines TRBV4-1 with TRBJ1-2; no firm D call. Per germline, CDR1 MGHRA and CDR2 YSYEKL. V lost 4 bases and J 6 bases, leaving 12 bases between the germline ends. The CDR3 is 13 residues long. This CDR3 is CASSPGLEHGYTF. The CDR3 region has the DNA TGCGCCAGCAGCCCCGGACTCGAACATGGCTACACCTTC.